This entry features one TCR beta chain sequence. Its matching antigen is unknown. The source of the sample is a study of T cell responses to AZD1222 COVID-19 vaccine. Overall study findings and caveats: AZD1222 recipients seropositive at baseline numbered only six. Spike regions recognized by vaccine-associated CD4 TCRs spanned the protein, led by 160-218 and 743-854. Among the donors, most were white British and more were female, and clonal diversity was possibly underestimated.

The CDR3 consists of 13 residues. CDR1 and CDR2 from the germline V gene are MDHEN and SYDVKM. The protocol was immunoSEQ multiplex PCR, while the TCRdb copy is restricted to in-frame clones and leaves out a portion. Here the sample spans 100,000 to 110,000 clones, 85% to 95% being singletons. The chain has TRBV28 and TRBJ1-6, with 7 bases aligning to TRBD1. The clonotype originates from an adult in good health. Sample: peripheral blood, taken on day 0 of AZD1222 vaccination. Written as DNA, the CDR3 is TGTGCAACCGGGACAGACGATAATTCACCCCTCCACTTT. Translation: CATGTDDNSPLHF.